What follows describes a single TCR beta chain. Its antigen remains unknown. This entry comes from a study of cytomegalovirus exposure and HLA in healthy donors. Whole-study results and caveats: Most TCR sequences were uncommon, yet certain public TCRs appeared in many donors. Reportedly, diagnosis of cytomegalovirus status by the classifier showed high specificity and sensitivity. In vitro work confirmed that three CMV-associated chains recognize CMV antigens.

Repertoires were generated with immunoSEQ multiplex PCR, while TCRdb's copy carries only in-frame clones and drops some. Of 60,000 to 90,000 clones in the sample, less than 95% were seen once. The CDR3 spans 13 residues. Germline CDR1 is MNHNY and CDR2 is SVGAGI (reference sequence). Trimming took off 5 bases at V and 2 bases at J, with 10 bases between the two ends. The specimen was PBMCs. V usage is TRBV6-6 and J usage is TRBJ2-7, with D tentatively TRBD1 (5 bases). The receptor was isolated from a woman between 18 and 29 years old in good health and CMV-seronegative. The CDR3 sequence is CASSQDRTYEQYF. CDR3 nucleotide sequence: TGTGCCAGCAGTCAAGACAGAACCTACGAGCAGTACTTC.